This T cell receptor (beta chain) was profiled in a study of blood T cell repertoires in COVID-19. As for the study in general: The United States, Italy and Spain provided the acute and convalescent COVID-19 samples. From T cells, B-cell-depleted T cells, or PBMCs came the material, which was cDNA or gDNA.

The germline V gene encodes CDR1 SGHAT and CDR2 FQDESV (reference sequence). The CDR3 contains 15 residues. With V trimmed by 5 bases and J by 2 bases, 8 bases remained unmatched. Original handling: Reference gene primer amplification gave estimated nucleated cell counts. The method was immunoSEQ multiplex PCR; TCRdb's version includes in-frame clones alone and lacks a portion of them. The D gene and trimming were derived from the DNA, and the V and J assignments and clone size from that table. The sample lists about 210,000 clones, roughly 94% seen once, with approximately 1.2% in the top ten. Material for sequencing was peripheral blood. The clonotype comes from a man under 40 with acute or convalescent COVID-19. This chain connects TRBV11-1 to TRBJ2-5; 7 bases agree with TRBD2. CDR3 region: CASSTRSGRQETQYF. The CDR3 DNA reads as TGTGCCAGCAGCACCCGTAGCGGGCGGCAAGAGACCCAGTACTTC.